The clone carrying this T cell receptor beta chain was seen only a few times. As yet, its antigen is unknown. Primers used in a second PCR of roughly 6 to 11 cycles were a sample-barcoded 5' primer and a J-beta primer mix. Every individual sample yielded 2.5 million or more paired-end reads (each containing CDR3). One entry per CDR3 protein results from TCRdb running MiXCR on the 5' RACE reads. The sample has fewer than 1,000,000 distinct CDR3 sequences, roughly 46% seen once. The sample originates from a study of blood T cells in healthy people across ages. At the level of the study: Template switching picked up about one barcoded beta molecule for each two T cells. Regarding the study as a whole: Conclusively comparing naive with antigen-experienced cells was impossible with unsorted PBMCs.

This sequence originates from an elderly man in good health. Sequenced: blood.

In DNA form, the CDR3 reads TGTGCCAGCAGCCCTCCTCGGACAGGCCTCCCAGATACGCAGTATTTT. It codes for CASSPPRTGLPDTQYF. The chain has TRBV7-2 and TRBJ2-3, with 7 bases aligning to TRBD1. The CDR3 spans 16 residues. Trimming took 5 bases from V and 4 from J; bases not matched to a gene: 12. Germline V CDR1 and CDR2: SGHTA, FQGNSA.